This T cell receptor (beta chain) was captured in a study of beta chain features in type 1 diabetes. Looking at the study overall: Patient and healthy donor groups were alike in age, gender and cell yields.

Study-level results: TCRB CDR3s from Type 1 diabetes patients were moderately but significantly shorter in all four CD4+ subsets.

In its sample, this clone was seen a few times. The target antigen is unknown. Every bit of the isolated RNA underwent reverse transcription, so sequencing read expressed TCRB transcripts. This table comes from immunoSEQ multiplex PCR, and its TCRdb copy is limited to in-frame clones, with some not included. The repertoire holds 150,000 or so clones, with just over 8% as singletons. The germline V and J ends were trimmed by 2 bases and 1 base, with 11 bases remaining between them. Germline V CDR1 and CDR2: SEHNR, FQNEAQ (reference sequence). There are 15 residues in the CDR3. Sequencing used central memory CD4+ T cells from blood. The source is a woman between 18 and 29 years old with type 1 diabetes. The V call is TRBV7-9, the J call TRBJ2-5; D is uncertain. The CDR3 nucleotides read TGTGCCAGCAGCTTATTTCTGACAAGCCAAGAGACCCAGTACTTC. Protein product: CASSLFLTSQETQYF. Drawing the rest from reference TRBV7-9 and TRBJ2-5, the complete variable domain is DTGVSQNPRHKITKRGQNVTFRCDPISEHNRLYWYRQTLGQGPEFLTYFQNEAQLEKSRLLSDRFSAERPKGSFSTLEIQRTEQGDSAMYLCASSLFLTSQETQYFGPGTRLLVL.